This T cell receptor (beta chain) was found in a study of blood T cell repertoires in COVID-19. Study in general: The origin of the acute and convalescent COVID-19 samples was the United States, Italy and Spain. The analysed material was cDNA or gDNA that came from T cells, B-cell-depleted T cells, or PBMCs.

J lost 4 bases, V lost 0 bases, and 8 bases had no gene match. Germline V gene sequence: CDR1 LNHNV, CDR2 YYDKDF (reference sequence). The CDR3 runs 17 residues. The authors' processing: Amplification from reference gene primers served as the basis for estimated nucleated cell counts. TCRdb's copy holds only in-frame clones and misses some; the assay was immunoSEQ multiplex PCR. That table is the source of V, J and clone size, and D and trimming were worked out from the DNA. This sample has tens of thousands of clones; approximately 90% occur once, and the top ten carry less than 35%. The genes are TRBV15 and TRBJ2-5; 10 nucleotides line up with TRBD2. Material for sequencing was peripheral blood. The origin of this receptor is a man aged 45 to 65 with active or convalescent COVID-19. The CDR3 protein is CATSRDWPSGSLETQYF. As DNA, the CDR3 is TGTGCCACCAGCAGAGATTGGCCTAGCGGGAGCTTAGAGACCCAGTACTTC.